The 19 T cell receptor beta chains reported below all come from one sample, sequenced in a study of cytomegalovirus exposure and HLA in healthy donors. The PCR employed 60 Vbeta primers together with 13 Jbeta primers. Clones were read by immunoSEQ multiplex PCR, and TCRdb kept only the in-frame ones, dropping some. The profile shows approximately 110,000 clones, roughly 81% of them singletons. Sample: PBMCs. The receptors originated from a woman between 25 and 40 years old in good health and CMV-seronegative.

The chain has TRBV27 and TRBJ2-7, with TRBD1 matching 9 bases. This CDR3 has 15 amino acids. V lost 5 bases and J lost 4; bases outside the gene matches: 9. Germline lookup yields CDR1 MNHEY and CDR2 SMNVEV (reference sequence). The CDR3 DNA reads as TGTGCCAGCAGTGCGAAGCGGACAGGGGTTTACGAGCAGTACTTC. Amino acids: CASSAKRTGVYEQYF.

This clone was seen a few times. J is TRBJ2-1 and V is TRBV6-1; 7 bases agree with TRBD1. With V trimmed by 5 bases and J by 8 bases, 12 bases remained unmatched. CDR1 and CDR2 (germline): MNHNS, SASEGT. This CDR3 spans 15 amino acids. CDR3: CASSLGQDPRDEQFF. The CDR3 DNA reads TGTGCCAGCAGTTTAGGACAGGATCCTAGAGATGAGCAGTTCTTC.

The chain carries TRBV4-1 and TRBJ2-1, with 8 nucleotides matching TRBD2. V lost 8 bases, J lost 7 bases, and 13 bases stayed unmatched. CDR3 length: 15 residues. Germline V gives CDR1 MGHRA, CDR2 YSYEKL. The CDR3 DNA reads TGCGCCAGCCCCGATCGAGGCGGGGGGTGGAATGAGCAGTTCTTC. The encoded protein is CASPDRGGGWNEQFF.

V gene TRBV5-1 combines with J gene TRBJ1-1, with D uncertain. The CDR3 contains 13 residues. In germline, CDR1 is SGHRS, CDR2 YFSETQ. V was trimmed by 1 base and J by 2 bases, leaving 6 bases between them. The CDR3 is CASSLRSNTEAFF. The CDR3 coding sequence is TGCGCCAGCAGCTTGCGTAGTAACACTGAAGCTTTCTTT. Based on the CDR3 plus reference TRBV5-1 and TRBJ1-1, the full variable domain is KAGVTQTPRYLIKTRGQQVTLSCSPISGHRSVSWYQQTPGQGLQFLFEYFSETQRNKGNFPGRFSGRQFSNSRSEMNVSTLELGDSALYLCASSLRSNTEAFFGQGTRLTVV.

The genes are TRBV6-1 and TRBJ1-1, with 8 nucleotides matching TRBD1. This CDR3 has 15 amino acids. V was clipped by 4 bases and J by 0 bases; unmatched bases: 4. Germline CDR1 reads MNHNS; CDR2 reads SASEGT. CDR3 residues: CASSVPGGMNTEAFF. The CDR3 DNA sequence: TGTGCCAGCAGTGTCCCAGGGGGCATGAACACTGAAGCTTTCTTT.

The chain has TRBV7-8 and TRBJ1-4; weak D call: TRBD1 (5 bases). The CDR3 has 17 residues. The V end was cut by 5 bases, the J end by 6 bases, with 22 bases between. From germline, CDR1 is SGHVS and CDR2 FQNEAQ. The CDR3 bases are TGTGCCAGCAGCCCCCGACAGTCTTTACTCTCCTATGAAAAACTGTTTTTT. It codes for CASSPRQSLLSYEKLFF.

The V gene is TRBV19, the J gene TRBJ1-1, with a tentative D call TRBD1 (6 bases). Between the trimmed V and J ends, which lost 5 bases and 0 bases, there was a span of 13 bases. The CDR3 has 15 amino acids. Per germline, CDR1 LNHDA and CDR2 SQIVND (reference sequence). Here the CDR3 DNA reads TGTGCCAGTAGTGGGGGGGCTGTTGTGAACACTGAAGCTTTCTTT. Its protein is CASSGGAVVNTEAFF.

In nucleotides, the CDR3 is TGTGCCAGCAGTACCCCACTAGCGGGAGGGCCCTATGAGCAGTACTTC. Translating gives CASSTPLAGGPYEQYF. The chain joins TRBV21-1 to TRBJ2-7; the D call TRBD2 from the table was never checked on the DNA. TRBV21-1 represents a pseudogene. The CDR3 consists of 16 residues.

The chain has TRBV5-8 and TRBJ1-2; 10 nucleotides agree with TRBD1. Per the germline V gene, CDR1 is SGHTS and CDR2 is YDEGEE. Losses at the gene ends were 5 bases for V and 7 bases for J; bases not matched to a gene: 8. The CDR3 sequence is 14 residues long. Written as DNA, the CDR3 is TGTGCCAGCAGTAAGCGACAGGGGGCGCTTGGCTACACCTTC. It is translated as CASSKRQGALGYTF.

In DNA, the CDR3 is TGTGCCAGCAGTGCGGCTGGGGAGGAAAAACTGTTTTTT. It specifies CASSAAGEEKLFF. The chain combines TRBV6-1 with TRBJ1-4; D uncertain. The V end was cut by 4 bases, the J end by 8 bases, with 11 bases between. The CDR3 has 13 amino acids. Germline V gives CDR1 MNHNS, CDR2 SASEGT.

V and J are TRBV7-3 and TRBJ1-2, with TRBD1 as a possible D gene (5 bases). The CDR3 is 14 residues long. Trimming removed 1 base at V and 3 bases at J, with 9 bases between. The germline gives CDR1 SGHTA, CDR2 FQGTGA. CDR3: CASSLKGGDYGYTF. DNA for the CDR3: TGTGCCAGCAGCTTAAAGGGAGGGGACTATGGCTACACCTTC.

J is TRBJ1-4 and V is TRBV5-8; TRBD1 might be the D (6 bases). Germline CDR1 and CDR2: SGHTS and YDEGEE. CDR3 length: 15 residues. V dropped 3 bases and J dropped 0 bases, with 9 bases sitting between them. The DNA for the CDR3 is TGTGCCAGCAGCTCGGGGGGCGCAACTAATGAAAAACTGTTTTTT. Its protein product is CASSSGGATNEKLFF. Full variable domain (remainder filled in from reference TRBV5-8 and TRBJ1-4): EAGVTQSPTHLIKTRGQQATLRCSPISGHTSVYWYQQALGLGLQFLLWYDEGEERNRGNFPPRFSGRQFPNYSSELNVNALELEDSALYLCASSSGGATNEKLFFGSGTQLSVL.

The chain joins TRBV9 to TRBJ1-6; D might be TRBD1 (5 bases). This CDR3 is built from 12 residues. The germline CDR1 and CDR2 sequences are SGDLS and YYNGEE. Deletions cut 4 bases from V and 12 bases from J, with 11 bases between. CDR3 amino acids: CASSSPDRPLHF. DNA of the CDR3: TGTGCCAGCAGCTCACCCGACAGACCCCTCCACTTT.

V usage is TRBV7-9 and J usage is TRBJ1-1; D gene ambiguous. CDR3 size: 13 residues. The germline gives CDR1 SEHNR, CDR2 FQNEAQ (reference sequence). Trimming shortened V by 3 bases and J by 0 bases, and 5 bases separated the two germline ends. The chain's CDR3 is CASSFELNTEAFF. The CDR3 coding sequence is TGTGCCAGCAGCTTCGAGTTGAACACTGAAGCTTTCTTT.

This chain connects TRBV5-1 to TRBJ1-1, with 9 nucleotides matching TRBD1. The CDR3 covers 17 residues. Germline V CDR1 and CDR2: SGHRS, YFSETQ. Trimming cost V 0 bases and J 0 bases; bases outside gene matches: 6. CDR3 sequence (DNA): TGCGCCAGCAGCTTGGGGGGGACAGGGATGGTGAACACTGAAGCTTTCTTT. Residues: CASSLGGTGMVNTEAFF.

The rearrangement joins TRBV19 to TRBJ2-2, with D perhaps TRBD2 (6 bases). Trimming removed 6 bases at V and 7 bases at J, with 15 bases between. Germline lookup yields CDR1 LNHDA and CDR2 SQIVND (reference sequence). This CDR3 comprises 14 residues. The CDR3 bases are TGTGCCAGTAGCCGGGACGGCGGGGTCGGGGAGCTGTTTTTT. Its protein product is CASSRDGGVGELFF.

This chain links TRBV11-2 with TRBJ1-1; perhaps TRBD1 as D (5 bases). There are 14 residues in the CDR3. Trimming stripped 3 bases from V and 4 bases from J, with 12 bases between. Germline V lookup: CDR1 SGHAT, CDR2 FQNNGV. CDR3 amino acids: CASSLVEGVTEAFF. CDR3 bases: TGTGCCAGCAGCTTGGTAGAAGGGGTCACTGAAGCTTTCTTT.

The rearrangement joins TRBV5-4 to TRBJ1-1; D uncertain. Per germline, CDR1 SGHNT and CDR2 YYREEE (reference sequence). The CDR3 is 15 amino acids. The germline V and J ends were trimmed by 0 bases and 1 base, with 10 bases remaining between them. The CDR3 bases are TGTGCCAGCAGCTTGGACACCCGAAAGAACACTGAAGCTTTCTTT. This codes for CASSLDTRKNTEAFF.

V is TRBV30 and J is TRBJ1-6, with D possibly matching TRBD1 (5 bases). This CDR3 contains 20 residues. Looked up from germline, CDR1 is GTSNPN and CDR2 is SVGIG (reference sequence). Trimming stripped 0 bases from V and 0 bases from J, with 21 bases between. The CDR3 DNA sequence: TGTGCCTGGAGTGTAAAACCCCACTGGAGGGGAAGCTCCTATAATTCACCCCTCCACTTT. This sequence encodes CAWSVKPHWRGSSYNSPLHF.